This T cell receptor beta chain was identified during a study of type 1 regulatory T cells. Study information: T-allo10 is a Tr1-enriched, alloantigen-specific CD4 T cell product made in vitro.

The junction had 7 bases not matched to a gene; V was cut back by 0 bases and J by 2 bases. The germline V gene has CDR1 LGHNA and CDR2 YSLEER. This CDR3 spans 18 amino acids. TCRdb analysed the reads with MiXCR anew, one entry per CDR3 protein. The sample lists some 89,000 distinct CDR3 sequences; roughly 31% were seen once. V is TRBV4-3 and J is TRBJ2-1; TRBD2 matches 10 bases. The TCR was taken from a human donor in good health. The sample consisted of CD4+ T cells, either the whole sample or a sorted fraction (not recorded which). CDR3 bases: TGCGCCAGCAGCCAAGATGGCCTAGCGGGAGCCGCCTACAATGAGCAGTTCTTC. It translates to CASSQDGLAGAAYNEQFF.